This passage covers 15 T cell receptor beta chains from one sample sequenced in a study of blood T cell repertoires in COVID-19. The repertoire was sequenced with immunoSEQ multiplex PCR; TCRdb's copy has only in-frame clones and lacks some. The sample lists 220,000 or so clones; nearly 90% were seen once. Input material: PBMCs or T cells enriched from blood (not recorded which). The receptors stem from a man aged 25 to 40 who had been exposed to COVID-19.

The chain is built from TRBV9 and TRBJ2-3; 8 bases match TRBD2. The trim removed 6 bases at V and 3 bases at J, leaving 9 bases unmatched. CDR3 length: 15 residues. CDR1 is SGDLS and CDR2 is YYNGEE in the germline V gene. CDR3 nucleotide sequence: TGTGCCAGCACGAAGCTCGCTAGCGGGACAGATACGCAGTATTTT. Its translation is CASTKLASGTDTQYF.

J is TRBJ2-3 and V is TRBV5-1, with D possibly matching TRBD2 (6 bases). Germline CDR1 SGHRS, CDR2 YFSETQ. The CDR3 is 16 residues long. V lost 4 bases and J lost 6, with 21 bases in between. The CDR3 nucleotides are TGCGCCAGCAGCCCCGTACTAGCACCCGTTCACGATACGCAGTATTTT. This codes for CASSPVLAPVHDTQYF. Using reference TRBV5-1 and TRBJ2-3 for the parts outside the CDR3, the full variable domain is KAGVTQTPRYLIKTRGQQVTLSCSPISGHRSVSWYQQTPGQGLQFLFEYFSETQRNKGNFPGRFSGRQFSNSRSEMNVSTLELGDSALYLCASSPVLAPVHDTQYFGPGTRLTVL.

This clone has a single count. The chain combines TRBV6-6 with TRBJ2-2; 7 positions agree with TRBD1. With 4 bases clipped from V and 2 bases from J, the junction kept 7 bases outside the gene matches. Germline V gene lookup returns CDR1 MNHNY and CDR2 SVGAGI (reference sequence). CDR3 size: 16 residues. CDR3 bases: TGTGCCAGCAGTTCACAGGGGAAAATCAACACCGGGGAGCTGTTTTTT. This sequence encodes CASSSQGKINTGELFF.

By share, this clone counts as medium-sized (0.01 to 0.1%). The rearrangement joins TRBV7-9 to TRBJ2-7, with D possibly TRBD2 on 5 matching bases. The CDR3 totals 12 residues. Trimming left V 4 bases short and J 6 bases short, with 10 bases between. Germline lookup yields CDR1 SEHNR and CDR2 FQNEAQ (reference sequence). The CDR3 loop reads CASSSGRAEQYF. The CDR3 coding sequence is TGTGCCAGCAGCTCGGGAAGGGCCGAGCAGTACTTC.

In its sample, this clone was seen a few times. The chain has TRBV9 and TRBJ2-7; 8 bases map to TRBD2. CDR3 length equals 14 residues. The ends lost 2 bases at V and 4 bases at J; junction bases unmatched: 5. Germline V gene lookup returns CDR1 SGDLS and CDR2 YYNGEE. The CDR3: CASSVRRGEYEQYF. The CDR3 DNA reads TGTGCCAGCAGCGTTAGGCGGGGGGAGTACGAGCAGTACTTC.

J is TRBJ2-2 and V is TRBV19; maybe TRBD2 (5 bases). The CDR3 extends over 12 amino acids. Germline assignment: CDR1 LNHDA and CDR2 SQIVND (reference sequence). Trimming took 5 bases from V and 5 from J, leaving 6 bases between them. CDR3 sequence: CASSPGTGELFF. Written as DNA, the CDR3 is TGTGCCAGTAGTCCGGGGACCGGGGAGCTGTTTTTT.

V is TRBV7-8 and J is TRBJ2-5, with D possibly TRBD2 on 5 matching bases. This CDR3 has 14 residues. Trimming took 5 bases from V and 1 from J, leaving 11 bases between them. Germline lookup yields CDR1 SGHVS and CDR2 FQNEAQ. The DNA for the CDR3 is TGTGCCAGCAGCGTTACCGGGGTCCAAGAGACCCAGTACTTC. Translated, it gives CASSVTGVQETQYF.

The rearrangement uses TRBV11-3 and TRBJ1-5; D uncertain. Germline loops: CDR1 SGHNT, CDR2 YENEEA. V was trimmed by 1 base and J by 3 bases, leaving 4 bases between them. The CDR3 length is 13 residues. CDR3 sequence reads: CASSLVVNQPQHF. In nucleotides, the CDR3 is TGTGCCAGCAGCTTAGTAGTCAATCAGCCCCAGCATTTT.

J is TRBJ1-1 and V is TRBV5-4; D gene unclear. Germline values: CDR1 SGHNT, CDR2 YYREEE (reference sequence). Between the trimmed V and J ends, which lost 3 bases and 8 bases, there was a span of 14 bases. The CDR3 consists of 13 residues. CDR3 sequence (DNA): TGTGCCAGCAGCTCCCCGGTGGCGGCAGAAGCTTTCTTT. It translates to CASSSPVAAEAFF.

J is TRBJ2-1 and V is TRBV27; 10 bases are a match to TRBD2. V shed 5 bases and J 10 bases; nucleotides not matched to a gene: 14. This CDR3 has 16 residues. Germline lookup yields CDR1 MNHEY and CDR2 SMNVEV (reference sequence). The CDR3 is CASSPPGAGGRDEQFF. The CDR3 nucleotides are TGTGCCAGCAGTCCTCCCGGAGCGGGGGGGCGAGACGAGCAGTTCTTC.

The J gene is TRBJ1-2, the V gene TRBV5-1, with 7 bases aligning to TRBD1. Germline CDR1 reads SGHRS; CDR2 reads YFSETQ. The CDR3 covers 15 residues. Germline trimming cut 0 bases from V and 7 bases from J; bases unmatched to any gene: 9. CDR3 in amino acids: CASSLVEGARRGYTF. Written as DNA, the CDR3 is TGCGCCAGCAGCTTGGTGGAGGGGGCGCGTCGTGGCTACACCTTC.

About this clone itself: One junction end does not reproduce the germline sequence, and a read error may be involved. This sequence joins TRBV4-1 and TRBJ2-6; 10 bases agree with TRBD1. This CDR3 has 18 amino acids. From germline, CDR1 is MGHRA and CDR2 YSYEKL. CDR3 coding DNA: TGCGCCAGCAGCCAAGGGGGACAGGGGCCCTCTAGGGCCAACGTCCTGACTTTC. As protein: CASSQGGQGPSRANVLTF.

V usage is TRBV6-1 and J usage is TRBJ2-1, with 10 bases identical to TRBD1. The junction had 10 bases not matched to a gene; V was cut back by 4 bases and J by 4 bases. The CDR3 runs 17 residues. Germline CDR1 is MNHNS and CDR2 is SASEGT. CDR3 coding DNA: TGTGCCAGCAGTGTTGCCTCGACAGGGGGCGCATACAATGAGCAGTTCTTC. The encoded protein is CASSVASTGGAYNEQFF.

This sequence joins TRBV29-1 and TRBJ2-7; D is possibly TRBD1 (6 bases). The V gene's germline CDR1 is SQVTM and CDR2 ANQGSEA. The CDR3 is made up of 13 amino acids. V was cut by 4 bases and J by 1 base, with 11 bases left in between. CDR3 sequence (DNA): TGCAGCGTTGTACAGGGCCCTTCCTACGAGCAGTACTTC. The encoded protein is CSVVQGPSYEQYF.

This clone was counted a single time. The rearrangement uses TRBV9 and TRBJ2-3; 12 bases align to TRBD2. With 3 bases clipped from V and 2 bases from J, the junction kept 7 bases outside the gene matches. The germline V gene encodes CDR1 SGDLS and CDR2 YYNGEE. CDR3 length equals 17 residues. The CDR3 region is CASSARRTSGNTDTQYF. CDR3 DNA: TGTGCCAGCAGCGCCAGACGGACTAGCGGGAACACAGATACGCAGTATTTT. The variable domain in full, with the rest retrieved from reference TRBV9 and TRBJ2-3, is DSGVTQTPKHLITATGQRVTLRCSPRSGDLSVYWYQQSLDQGLQFLIQYYNGEERAKGNILERFSAQQFPDLHSELNLSSLELGDSALYFCASSARRTSGNTDTQYFGPGTRLTVL.